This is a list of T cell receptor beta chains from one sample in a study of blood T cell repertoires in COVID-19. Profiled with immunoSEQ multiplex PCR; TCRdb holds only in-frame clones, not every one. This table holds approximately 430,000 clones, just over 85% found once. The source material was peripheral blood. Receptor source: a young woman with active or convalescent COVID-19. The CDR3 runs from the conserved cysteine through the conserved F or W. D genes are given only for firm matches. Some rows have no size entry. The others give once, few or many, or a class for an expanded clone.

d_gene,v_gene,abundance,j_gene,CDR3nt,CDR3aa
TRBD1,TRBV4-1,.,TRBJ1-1,TGCGCCAGCAGCCAACAGGGGGCTTACACTGAAGCTTTCTTT,CASSQQGAYTEAFF
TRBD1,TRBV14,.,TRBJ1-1,TGTGCCAGTATGACAGGGCCTGAAGCTTTCTTT,CASMTGPEAFF
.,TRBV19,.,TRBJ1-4,TGTGCCAGTAGTATTAGAGCAACTAATGAAAAACTGTTTTTT,CASSIRATNEKLFF
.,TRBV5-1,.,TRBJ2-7,TGCGCCAGCAGCTTCGATCAGGAATCCTACGAGCAGTACTTC,CASSFDQESYEQYF
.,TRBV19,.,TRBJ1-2,TGTGCCAGTAGGGAGAACCAGGCGACTTTACGGGGAGGAGGCTACACCTTC,CASRENQATLRGGGYTF
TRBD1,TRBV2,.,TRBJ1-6,TGTGCCAGCAGAGGACAGGGAGAGCCACCCCTCCACTTT,CASRGQGEPPLHF
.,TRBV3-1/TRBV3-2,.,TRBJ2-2,TGTGCCAGCAGCCAAGAATGGCGGGAACAACCCGGGGAGCTGTTTTTT,CASSQEWREQPGELFF
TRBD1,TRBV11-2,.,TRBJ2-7,TGTGCCAGCAGGGGCGCCGGGACAGGGGCCTACGAGCAGTACTTC,CASRGAGTGAYEQYF
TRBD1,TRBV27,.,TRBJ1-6,TGTGCCAGCAGTTCTATGTTTTCCGGGACAGGGAACAATTCACCCCTCCACTTT,CASSSMFSGTGNNSPLHF
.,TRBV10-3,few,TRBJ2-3,TGTGCCATCAGTGAGTCGACGGGGGGCCCCGGCACAGATACGCAGTATTTT,CAISESTGGPGTDTQYF
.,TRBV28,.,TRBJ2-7,TGTGCCACCGGGAGCGGGTGGGACGAGCAGTACTTC,CATGSGWDEQYF
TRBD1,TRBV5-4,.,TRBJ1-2,TGTGCCAGCATCTCTCGGGACAGACATAACTATGGCTACACCTTC,CASISRDRHNYGYTF
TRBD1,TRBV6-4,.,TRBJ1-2,TGTGCCAGCAGTGACCAGGGACAGGGAAGTGGCTACACCTTC,CASSDQGQGSGYTF
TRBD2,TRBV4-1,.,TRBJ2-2,TGCGCCAGCAGCCAGGCGGGGGGGCGGTTCGGGGAGCTGTTTTTT,CASSQAGGRFGELFF
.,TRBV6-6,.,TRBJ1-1,TGTGCCAGCAGTTACCTTGACTCTGGAGAAGCTTTCTTT,CASSYLDSGEAFF
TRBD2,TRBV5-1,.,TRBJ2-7,TGCGCCAGCAGCTTGTTGGGGACTACGAGCGAGCAGTACTTC,CASSLLGTTSEQYF
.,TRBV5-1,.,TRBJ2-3,TGCGCCAGCAGCTTGGACATATCCACAGATACGCAGTATTTT,CASSLDISTDTQYF
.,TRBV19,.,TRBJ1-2,TGTGCCAGTAGTCCATCCCCGACAGTGCCTCATTTATATGGCTACACCTTC,CASSPSPTVPHLYGYTF
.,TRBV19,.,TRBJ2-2,TGTGCCAGCGCGCGTCGGGGCGGGGCGGGTACCGGGGAGCTGTTTTTT,CASARRGGAGTGELFF
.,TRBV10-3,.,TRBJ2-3,TGTGCCATCAGTGGGACGGGGAGCACAGATACGCAGTATTTT,CAISGTGSTDTQYF
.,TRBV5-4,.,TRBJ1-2,TGTGCCAGCAGCCCAGAACACAACTATGGCTACACCTTC,CASSPEHNYGYTF
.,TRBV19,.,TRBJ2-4,TGTGCCAGTAGTGACTCGGGGTTAACCAAAAACATTCAGTACTTC,CASSDSGLTKNIQYF
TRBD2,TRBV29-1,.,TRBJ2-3,TGCAGCGGCGGGGGTGCAGATACGCAGTATTTT,CSGGGADTQYF
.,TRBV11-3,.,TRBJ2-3,TGTGCCAGCAGCTTAGCCCGGGGGGATACGCAGTATTTT,CASSLARGDTQYF
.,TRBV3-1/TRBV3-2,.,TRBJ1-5,TGTGCCAGCAGCCAAGCTAGTGGTTCCGGGCAGCCCCAGCATTTT,CASSQASGSGQPQHF
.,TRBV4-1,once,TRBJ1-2,TGCGCCAGCAGCCAAGCCCTAGACTATGGCTACACCTTC,CASSQALDYGYTF
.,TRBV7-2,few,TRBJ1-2,TGTGCCAGCAGCCCCGGCAGGGACTATGGCTACACCTTC,CASSPGRDYGYTF
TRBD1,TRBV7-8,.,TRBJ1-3,TGTGCCAGCAGCAACCGGGACAGGGGAAACACCATATATTTT,CASSNRDRGNTIYF
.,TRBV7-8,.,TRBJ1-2,TGTGCCAGCGTGGGCCAGGAGGATGGCTACACCTTC,CASVGQEDGYTF
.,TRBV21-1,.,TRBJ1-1,TGTGCCAGCAAGGGGGTGAACACTGAAGCTTTCTTT,CASKGVNTEAFF
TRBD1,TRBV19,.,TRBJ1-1,TGTGCCAGTAGCCGGACAGGGGTCAGAACTGAAGCTTTCTTT,CASSRTGVRTEAFF
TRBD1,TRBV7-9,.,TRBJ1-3,TGTGCCAGCAGCCTAGGCTTGATGGACAGGGGGAACACCATATATTTT,CASSLGLMDRGNTIYF
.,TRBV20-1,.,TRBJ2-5,TGCAGTGCTAGTGGCGGCCAAGAGACCCAGTACTTC,CSASGGQETQYF
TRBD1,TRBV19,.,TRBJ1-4,TGTGCCAGTAGTGAGACAGGGTTCGAGGAAAAACTGTTTTTT,CASSETGFEEKLFF
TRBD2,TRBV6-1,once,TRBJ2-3,TGTGCCAGCAGTGATCTAGCGGGGGGGAGCACAGATACGCAGTATTTT,CASSDLAGGSTDTQYF
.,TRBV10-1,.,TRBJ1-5,TGCGCCAGCAGCAGCAGCGGCCCCAATCAGCCCCAGCATTTT,CASSSSGPNQPQHF
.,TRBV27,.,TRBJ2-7,TGTGCCAGCAGTTTCCTCTCCGGACAGTCCTACGAGCAGTACTTC,CASSFLSGQSYEQYF
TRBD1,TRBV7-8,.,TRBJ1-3,TGTGCCAGCAGCCGGGGGGACAGTAACACCATATATTTT,CASSRGDSNTIYF
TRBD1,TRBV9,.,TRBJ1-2,TGTGCCAGCAGCGTAGTCAGTAGGACAGGGTCGGCTAACTATGGCTACACCTTC,CASSVVSRTGSANYGYTF
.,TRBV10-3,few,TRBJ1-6,TGTGCCATCAGTGAGCGGGGGGCTAATTCACCCCTCCACTTT,CAISERGANSPLHF
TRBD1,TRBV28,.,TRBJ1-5,TGTGCCACCTATCCCCCACCGGGACAGAATAAGGCGGATAGCAATCAGCCCCAGCATTTT,CATYPPPGQNKADSNQPQHF
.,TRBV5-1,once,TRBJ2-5,TGCGCCAGCAGCAGCCTGCCGGGGGAAGAGACCCAGTACTTC,CASSSLPGEETQYF
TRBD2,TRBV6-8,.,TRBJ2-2,TGTGCCAGGGCGACTAGCGGGAGAGGGCGCACCGGGGAGCTGTTTTTT,CARATSGRGRTGELFF
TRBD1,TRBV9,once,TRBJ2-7,TGTGCCAGCAGCCCCCGGGACAGGCGCGAGCAGTACTTC,CASSPRDRREQYF
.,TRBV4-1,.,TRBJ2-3,TGCGCCAGCAGCCCGCGGGGAAGCACAGATACGCAGTATTTT,CASSPRGSTDTQYF
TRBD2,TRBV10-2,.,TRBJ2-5,TGCGCCAGCAGTGAGTTTGCGGGAGGGCCGAGAGAGACCCAGTACTTC,CASSEFAGGPRETQYF
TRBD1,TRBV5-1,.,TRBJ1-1,TGCGCCAGCAGCGTGGGACAGGGGCTCACTGAAGCTTTCTTT,CASSVGQGLTEAFF
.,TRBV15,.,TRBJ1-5,TGTGCCACCAGCAGAGAAGGCGGAGGGGCAGGCTATCAGCCCCAGCATTTT,CATSREGGGAGYQPQHF
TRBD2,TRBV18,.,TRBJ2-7,TGTGCCAGCTCACCACTCCCCAGCCTAGCCGGCGGGAGGGCCTTCCAGTACTTC,CASSPLPSLAGGRAFQYF
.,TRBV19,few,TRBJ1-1,TGTGCCAGTAGTATGGTCTGGCGGGGATCGAACACTGAAGCTTTCTTT,CASSMVWRGSNTEAFF
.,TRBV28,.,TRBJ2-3,TGTGCCAGCACCCTGGTAGAAGGGGCAGATACGCAGTATTTT,CASTLVEGADTQYF
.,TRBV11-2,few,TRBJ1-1,TGTGCCAGCGAACTCATTCGGAACACTGAAGCTTTCTTT,CASELIRNTEAFF
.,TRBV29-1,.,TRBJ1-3,TGCAGCGCACAAACTGGAAACACCATATATTTT,CSAQTGNTIYF
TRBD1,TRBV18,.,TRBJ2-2,TGTGCCAGCTCAGCAGGGGGCGCGAACACCGGGGAGCTGTTTTTT,CASSAGGANTGELFF
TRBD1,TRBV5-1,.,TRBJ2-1,TGCGCCAGCAGCCCGGGGACAGGGGGGTACAATGAGCAGTTCTTC,CASSPGTGGYNEQFF
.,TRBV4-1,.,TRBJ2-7,TGCGCCAGCAGCCGGTTCTGGGGGCGCGACGAGCAGTACTTC,CASSRFWGRDEQYF
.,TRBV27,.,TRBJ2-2,TGTGCCAGCAGTTTTTTATTGGCGGCCACCGGGGAGCTGTTTTTT,CASSFLLAATGELFF